Following are 11 T cell receptor beta chains from one sample sequenced in a study of cytomegalovirus exposure and HLA in healthy donors. With 60 Vbeta and 13 Jbeta primers, the PCR was carried out. Some clones are missing from TCRdb's copy, which holds only in-frame ones; the method was immunoSEQ multiplex PCR. Among about 94,000 clones, more than 65% were seen once, and the ten largest hold 10% to 13%. What was sequenced was PBMCs. Receptor source: a human donor in good health.

CDR3 sequence (DNA): TGCGCCAGCAACTTATTGGACTGGACAGGACCCACAGGGGAGCTGTTTTTT. Protein product: CASNLLDWTGPTGELFF. The J gene is TRBJ2-2, the V gene TRBV5-1; 7 bases are a match to TRBD1. The CDR3 has 17 amino acids. Germline V lookup: CDR1 SGHRS, CDR2 YFSETQ. V shed 6 bases, J shed 8 bases, and the junction held 19 bases outside the gene matches. Based on the CDR3 plus reference TRBV5-1 and TRBJ2-2, the full variable domain is KAGVTQTPRYLIKTRGQQVTLSCSPISGHRSVSWYQQTPGQGLQFLFEYFSETQRNKGNFPGRFSGRQFSNSRSEMNVSTLELGDSALYLCASNLLDWTGPTGELFFGEGSRLTVL.

The chain carries TRBV27 and TRBJ2-1, with TRBD2 identical over 10 bases. Germline V CDR1 and CDR2: MNHEY, SMNVEV (reference sequence). This CDR3 is 15 amino acids long. Germline trimming cut 6 bases from V and 6 bases from J; bases unmatched to any gene: 8. Written as DNA, the CDR3 is TGTGCCAGCAGGTCTCCTAGCGGGAGATCCAATGAGCAGTTCTTC. Amino acid sequence: CASRSPSGRSNEQFF.

The J gene is TRBJ2-5, the V gene TRBV4-1; D is perhaps TRBD1 (5 bases). The V end was cut by 2 bases, the J end by 0 bases, with 16 bases between. The CDR3 is made up of 17 amino acids. Germline CDR1 is MGHRA and CDR2 is YSYEKL. The CDR3 DNA reads as TGCGCCAGCAGCCAACCCCTAGTCAGGGCCCACCAAGAGACCCAGTACTTC. This translates into CASSQPLVRAHQETQYF.

The chain recombines TRBV27 with TRBJ1-1; D gene unclear. V dropped 4 bases and J dropped 4 bases, with 16 bases sitting between them. CDR1 and CDR2 from the germline V gene are MNHEY and SMNVEV (reference sequence). The CDR3 sequence is 15 residues long. The CDR3 DNA is TGTGCCAGCAGTTCTATCGGTTCGGGAAGCACTGAAGCTTTCTTT. It codes for CASSSIGSGSTEAFF.

The rearrangement links TRBV14 to TRBJ2-7; 11 bases align to TRBD1. The CDR3 covers 15 residues. Trimming cost V 4 bases and J 4 bases; bases outside gene matches: 6. Germline loops: CDR1 SGHDN, CDR2 FVKESK. The CDR3 nucleotides read TGTGCCAGCAGCCCAATGGACAGGGGGCCTTACGAGCAGTACTTC. Its protein product is CASSPMDRGPYEQYF.

This clone was seen only a few times. V usage is TRBV28 and J usage is TRBJ2-7, with 7 bases identical to TRBD2. Germline CDR1 reads MDHEN; CDR2 reads SYDVKM. The CDR3 is 15 amino acids. After removal of 7 bases from V and 4 bases from J, the junction contained 13 bases not matched to a gene. CDR3 DNA: TGTGCCAGCAAATCCCGGGCAGCCGGGGGGTACGAGCAGTACTTC. It encodes CASKSRAAGGYEQYF.

This clone was observed a single time. The chain carries TRBV29-1 and TRBJ2-7; possibly TRBD1 for D (6 bases). Germline V gene sequence: CDR1 SQVTM, CDR2 ANQGSEA. This CDR3 region has 11 residues. Trimming removed 4 bases from V and 3 bases from J, with 7 bases in between. In DNA, the CDR3 is TGCAGCGTTGCACAGGGCTACGAGCAGTACTTC. It yields the protein CSVAQGYEQYF.

DNA of the CDR3: TGTGCCAGCTCACCGTCCAGCAGGGAAGCTTTCTTT. Its protein is CASSPSSREAFF. This rearrangement joins TRBV18 to TRBJ1-1; D is undetermined. CDR1 and CDR2 (germline): KGHSH, LQKENI. This CDR3 has 12 amino acids. V dropped 3 bases and J dropped 8 bases, with 10 bases sitting between them.

V is TRBV6-5 and J is TRBJ2-7; 11 bases fit TRBD2. Germline values: CDR1 MNHEY, CDR2 SVGAGI. J gave up 3 bases and V 5 bases, and 3 bases lay outside the gene matches. The CDR3 sequence is 14 residues long. The CDR3 DNA sequence: TGTGCCAGCAGTACCCTAGCGGGGGGCTACGAGCAGTACTTC. This translates into CASSTLAGGYEQYF.

V and J are TRBV5-1 and TRBJ1-2; 7 bases are shared with TRBD1. The CDR3 spans 17 residues. Germline trimming cut 0 bases from V and 3 bases from J; bases unmatched to any gene: 11. The V gene's germline CDR1 is SGHRS and CDR2 YFSETQ. Here the CDR3 DNA reads TGCGCCAGCAGCTTGGCCGGGACAGTAGAACCATACTATGGCTACACCTTC. Residues: CASSLAGTVEPYYGYTF.

The V gene is TRBV5-1, the J gene TRBJ2-3; D not certain. The CDR3 sequence is 16 residues long. V dropped 0 bases and J dropped 4 bases, with 15 bases sitting between them. CDR1 is SGHRS, CDR2 YFSETQ, per germline. The CDR3 sequence is CASSLAGRLWADTQYF. CDR3 DNA: TGCGCCAGCAGCTTGGCGGGTCGGCTTTGGGCAGATACGCAGTATTTT.